This passage covers 27 T cell receptor beta chains from one sample sequenced in a study of T cells in Graves' hyperthyroidism and ophthalmopathy. Amplification of TCR beta CDR3 regions was performed using RNA transcripts as template. First-round RT-PCR of the TCR CDR3 relied on the HTBI primer set. TCRdb re-analysed the multiplex PCR reads in MiXCR, keeping a single row per CDR3 protein. The data hold roughly 570,000 distinct CDR3 sequences, with 15% to 18% observed a single time. Specimen: blood. These receptors were obtained from a woman in her 30s with Graves' hyperthyroidism.

The rearrangement joins TRBV10-2 to TRBJ1-6; tentative D call: TRBD1 (6 bases). The CDR3 consists of 13 residues. Germline V lookup: CDR1 WSHSY, CDR2 SAAADI. Trimming stripped 6 bases from V and 14 bases from J, with 17 bases between. The CDR3 DNA reads as TGCGCCAGCAGGACCCCGGAGGGGGGGACCCTCCACTTT. This sequence encodes CASRTPEGGTLHF.

This clonotype was counted many times. The chain recombines TRBV10-1 with TRBJ2-1, with D unclear. Germline V gene sequence: CDR1 WNHNN, CDR2 SYGVQD (reference sequence). This CDR3 is built from 15 residues. Trimming stripped 4 bases from V and 2 bases from J, with 12 bases between. CDR3 DNA sequence: TGCGCCAGCAGTGTGACCCGAGGCCCCTACAATGAGCAGTTCTTC. Its protein is CASSVTRGPYNEQFF.

Many counts were recorded for this clonotype. This chain links TRBV7-2 with TRBJ1-2; TRBD1 matches at 7 bases. The V gene end was trimmed by 5 bases and the J gene end by 2 bases; junction bases not matched to a gene: 8. The CDR3 length is 15 residues. CDR1 is SGHTA, CDR2 FQGNSA, per germline. CDR3 DNA: TGTGCCAGCAGCGGTAGGGGACAGAGAAACTATGGCTACACCTTC. This translates into CASSGRGQRNYGYTF.

This clonotype was seen repeatedly, ten times or more. The chain combines TRBV12-3 or TRBV12-4 with TRBJ2-7; D possibly corresponds to TRBD2 (5 bases). V lost 2 bases to trimming and J lost 8 bases, with 13 bases between them. CDR3 length: 13 amino acids. For the CDR3, the DNA is TGTGCCAGCAGTTTAAGAGGGAGCAGCAAGCAGTACTTC. Protein: CASSLRGSSKQYF.

CDR3 loop: CSARSARKTDTQYF. CDR3 coding DNA: TGCAGTGCTAGGTCGGCGCGGAAGACAGATACGCAGTATTTT. This chain connects TRBV20-1 to TRBJ2-3; D remains unclear. Germline CDR1 is DFQATT and CDR2 is SNEGSKA (reference sequence). V was shortened by 3 bases and J by 3 bases, with 13 bases between the two germline ends. CDR3 length: 14 amino acids.

The rearrangement uses TRBV12-3 or TRBV12-4 and TRBJ2-3; possibly TRBD2 for D (5 bases). Trimming cost V 0 bases and J 2 bases, with 9 bases left between them. The CDR3 has 15 residues. CDR3 in DNA: TGTGCCAGCAGTTTAGCGGGAGTGGCCACAGATACGCAGTATTTT. Residues: CASSLAGVATDTQYF.

This clonotype was counted many times. The chain combines TRBV7-2 with TRBJ2-1; a weak D match, TRBD2 (6 bases). Germline V lookup: CDR1 SGHTA, CDR2 FQGNSA. With 4 bases removed from V and 7 bases from J, the gap between germline ends came to 17 bases. CDR3 length: 15 residues. In DNA, the CDR3 is TGTGCCAGCAGCTCGGGACTGTTTTCGGGGAATGAGCAGTTCTTC. Its translation is CASSSGLFSGNEQFF.

This clonotype was found a few times. The chain uses TRBV19 and TRBJ1-2, with 9 bases lining up with TRBD1. From germline, CDR1 is LNHDA and CDR2 SQIVND (reference sequence). V shed 5 bases and J 12 bases; nucleotides not matched to a gene: 10. The CDR3 extends over 13 amino acids. The CDR3 DNA reads TGTGCCAGTAGTGCCGGTCCGGGACAGGGAAACACCTTC. Translating it yields CASSAGPGQGNTF. The variable domain in full, completed from reference TRBV19 and TRBJ1-2, reads DGGITQSPKYLFRKEGQNVTLSCEQNLNHDAMYWYRQDPGQGLRLIYYSQIVNDFQKGDIAEGYSVSREKKESFPLTVTSAQKNPTAFYLCASSAGPGQGNTFGSGTRLTVV.

The chain joins TRBV27 to TRBJ2-7; D is possibly TRBD1 (6 bases). Trimming took off 6 bases at V and 7 bases at J, with 13 bases between the two ends. Germline-derived CDR1 and CDR2 are MNHEY and SMNVEV (reference sequence). The CDR3 totals 12 residues. The CDR3 sequence is CASRTQGLEQYF. The CDR3 DNA reads as TGTGCCAGCAGAACCCAGGGGTTAGAGCAGTACTTC.

V is TRBV20-1 and J is TRBJ2-3; D gene unclear. Trimming shortened V by 6 bases and J by 2 bases, and 6 bases separated the two germline ends. The length of the CDR3 is 11 residues. Germline CDR1 reads DFQATT; CDR2 reads SNEGSKA (reference sequence). The CDR3 here is CSARLTDTQYF. The DNA for the CDR3 is TGCAGTGCCAGGCTCACAGATACGCAGTATTTT.

In its sample, this clonotype was seen a few times. The chain uses TRBV10-2 and TRBJ2-6; D perhaps matches TRBD2 (5 bases). The germline gives CDR1 WSHSY, CDR2 SAAADI. Trimming took 4 bases from V and 2 from J, leaving 6 bases between them. This CDR3 region has 14 residues. The CDR3 here is CASSAGTGANVLTF. In DNA, the CDR3 is TGCGCCAGCAGTGCGGGAACTGGGGCCAACGTCCTGACTTTC.

V gene TRBV20-1 combines with J gene TRBJ2-7, with 7 nucleotides matching TRBD2. Per the germline V gene, CDR1 is DFQATT and CDR2 is SNEGSKA (reference sequence). The CDR3 extends over 15 amino acids. J was trimmed by 1 base and V by 4 bases; bases with no gene match: 10. The CDR3 reads CSANGGRERSYEQYF. The CDR3 DNA is TGCAGTGCTAACGGAGGGCGGGAGCGTTCCTACGAGCAGTACTTC.

This clonotype has a count of ten or more. V and J are TRBV3-1 and TRBJ2-1; D may be TRBD1 (5 bases). The CDR3 totals 13 residues. In germline, CDR1 is LGHDT, CDR2 YNNKEL (reference sequence). The V gene lost 4 bases and the J gene lost 16 bases, with 20 bases spanning the gap. CDR3: CASSLVDSPASFF. CDR3 DNA sequence: TGTGCCAGCAGCCTGGTAGACAGCCCCGCCAGCTTCTTC.

In this sample, this clonotype turned up many times. This chain uses TRBV3-1 with TRBJ2-1; 7 nucleotides agree with TRBD2. This CDR3 has 15 amino acids. With 4 bases clipped from V and 8 bases from J, the junction kept 11 bases outside the gene matches. CDR1 and CDR2 (germline): LGHDT, YNNKEL (reference sequence). CDR3 coding DNA: TGTGCCAGCAGCCGCGCGCGGGGAGGGTTGCATGAGCAGTTCTTC. It is translated as CASSRARGGLHEQFF.

CDR3 in DNA: TGCAGTGCTAGAGATCTAGCTAGCGGGAACTACGAGCAGTACTTC. It is translated as CSARDLASGNYEQYF. The V call is TRBV20-1, the J call TRBJ2-7, with 9 nucleotides matching TRBD2. The germline V gene has CDR1 DFQATT and CDR2 SNEGSKA (reference sequence). CDR3 length: 15 amino acids. Trimming removed 0 bases from V and 3 bases from J; junction bases left unmatched: 6.

This clonotype was found a few times. CDR3 protein: CASSLTGQGAGELFF. The CDR3 nucleotides read TGTGCCAGCAGCTTAACGGGTCAGGGGGCCGGGGAGCTGTTTTTT. The chain couples TRBV7-3 to TRBJ2-2, with 7 nucleotides matching TRBD1. The length of the CDR3 is 15 residues. The V segment lost 0 bases and the J segment 6 bases; nucleotides outside the gene matches: 4. The V gene's germline CDR1 is SGHTA and CDR2 FQGTGA.

This clonotype has at least ten counts. The chain uses TRBV7-9 and TRBJ2-2; 7 nucleotides match TRBD2. Germline CDR1 is SEHNR and CDR2 is FQNEAQ (reference sequence). Trimming removed 4 bases from V and 2 bases from J; junction bases left unmatched: 7. This CDR3 region has 16 residues. The CDR3 DNA is TGTGCCAGCAGCTCAGGAACGGGACTAAACACCGGGGAGCTGTTTTTT. Translating it yields CASSSGTGLNTGELFF.

This chain links TRBV14 with TRBJ2-2, with 8 bases fitting TRBD2. CDR3 length: 15 amino acids. Germline V CDR1 and CDR2: SGHDN, FVKESK. V dropped 0 bases and J dropped 10; count of bases not matched to a gene: 7. CDR3 loop: CASSQDVAGGLELFF. The CDR3 DNA reads TGTGCCAGCAGCCAAGATGTGGCGGGAGGACTGGAGCTGTTTTTT.

The chain recombines TRBV19 with TRBJ1-5; D remains unclear. Per the germline V gene, CDR1 is LNHDA and CDR2 is SQIVND (reference sequence). The CDR3 sequence is 15 residues long. V lost 3 bases, J lost 2 bases, and 11 bases lay in between. The chain's CDR3 is CASSIRLLGNQPQHF. The CDR3 nucleotides are TGTGCCAGTAGTATCCGGCTTCTCGGCAATCAGCCCCAGCATTTT.

In this sample, this clonotype turned up a few times. The V gene is TRBV5-5, the J gene TRBJ2-1, with D perhaps TRBD2 (6 bases). Between the trimmed V and J ends, which lost 0 bases and 6 bases, there was a span of 10 bases. Germline loops: CDR1 SGHKS, CDR2 YYEKEE (reference sequence). The length of the CDR3 is 14 residues. Here the CDR3 reads CASSLVRETNEQFF. The CDR3 DNA sequence: TGTGCCAGCAGCTTGGTTCGGGAGACCAATGAGCAGTTCTTC.

There are many counts of this clonotype. V usage is TRBV5-1 and J usage is TRBJ1-1; 11 nucleotides line up with TRBD1. Germline V gene data show CDR1 as SGHRS and CDR2 as YFSETQ. J gave up 5 bases and V 2 bases, and 8 bases lay outside the gene matches. This CDR3 has 16 residues. This CDR3 reads CASSFGGTGGRTEAFF. CDR3 sequence (DNA): TGCGCCAGCAGCTTCGGGGGGACAGGGGGTAGGACTGAAGCTTTCTTT.

The chain employs TRBV11-2 and TRBJ1-2; possible D gene TRBD1, 5 bases. V lost 5 bases to trimming and J lost 5 bases, with 15 bases between them. The CDR3 consists of 14 residues. Per the germline V gene, CDR1 is SGHAT and CDR2 is FQNNGV. CDR3: CASSLTGPMYGYTF. The CDR3, as DNA: TGTGCCAGCAGCCTCACGGGACCCATGTATGGCTACACCTTC. Complete variable domain (other parts from reference TRBV11-2 and TRBJ1-2): EAGVAQSPRYKIIEKRQSVAFWCNPISGHATLYWYQQILGQGPKLLIQFQNNGVVDDSQLPKDRFSAERLKGVDSTLKIQPAKLEDSAVYLCASSLTGPMYGYTFGSGTRLTVV.

Points on this clonotype: A single base separates this from a much larger clone, so it may be a read error. The V and J genes are TRBV18 and TRBJ1-2; D might be TRBD1 (6 bases). Per the germline V gene, CDR1 is KGHSH and CDR2 is LQKENI. The CDR3 covers 15 residues. In DNA form, the CDR3 reads TGTGCCGGCTCATATGGACAGAACGGCGAGGGCGGCTACACCTTC. Encoded protein: CAGSYGQNGEGGYTF.

This clonotype was observed a few times. The chain couples TRBV27 to TRBJ1-5, with a possible D match to TRBD1 (5 bases). The CDR3 has 11 residues. The germline CDR1 and CDR2 sequences are MNHEY and SMNVEV (reference sequence). Trimming took off 11 bases at V and 5 bases at J, with 10 bases between the two ends. CDR3 region: CASGGDQPQHF. The CDR3 DNA is TGTGCCTCGGGGGGGGATCAGCCCCAGCATTTT.

This clonotype was found once. Since no conserved phenylalanine or tryptophan closes the CDR3, a read error is the likely cause. The chain links TRBV20-1 to TRBJ1-2; maybe TRBD1 (6 bases). CDR1 is DFQATT, CDR2 SNEGSKA, per germline (reference sequence). This CDR3 comprises 14 residues. Trimming removed 3 bases at V and 4 bases at J, with 15 bases between. The CDR3 DNA follows: TGCAGTGCTAGCCACGAGGGGGGTCTCTATGGCTACACCCTC. Its translation: CSASHEGGLYGYTL.

This clonotype was detected many times. The chain combines TRBV12-3 or TRBV12-4 with TRBJ2-5; D is undetermined. V was shortened by 1 base and J by 4 bases, with 10 bases between the two germline ends. CDR3 length equals 14 residues. CDR3 residues: CASSLDGRVETQYF. CDR3 nucleotide sequence: TGTGCCAGCAGTTTAGATGGCAGAGTAGAGACCCAGTACTTC.

V usage is TRBV7-3 and J usage is TRBJ2-2, with TRBD2 matching over 12 bases. The germline gives CDR1 SGHTA, CDR2 FQGTGA. This CDR3 spans 16 amino acids. The V and J ends lost 5 bases and 5 bases, in that order; junction bases with no gene match: 6. The CDR3 bases are TGTGCCAGCAGCGAGGGACTAGCGGGCCTTACCGGGGAGCTGTTTTTT. Translated, it gives CASSEGLAGLTGELFF.